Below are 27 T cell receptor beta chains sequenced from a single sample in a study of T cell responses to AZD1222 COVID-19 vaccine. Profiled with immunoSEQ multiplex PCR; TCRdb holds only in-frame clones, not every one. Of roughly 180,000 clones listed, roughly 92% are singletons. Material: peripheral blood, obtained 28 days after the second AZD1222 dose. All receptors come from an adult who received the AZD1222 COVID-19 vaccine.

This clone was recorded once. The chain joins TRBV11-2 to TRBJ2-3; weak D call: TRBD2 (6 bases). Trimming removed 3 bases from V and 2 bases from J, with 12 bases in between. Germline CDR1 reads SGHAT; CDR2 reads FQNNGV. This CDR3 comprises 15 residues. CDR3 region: CASSFRDSYTDTQYF. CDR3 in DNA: TGTGCCAGCAGCTTCCGGGACTCTTACACAGATACGCAGTATTTT.

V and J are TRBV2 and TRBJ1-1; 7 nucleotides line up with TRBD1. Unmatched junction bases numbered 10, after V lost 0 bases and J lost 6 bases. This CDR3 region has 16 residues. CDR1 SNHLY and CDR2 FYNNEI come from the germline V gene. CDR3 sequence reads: CASSEAYPGQTPEAFF. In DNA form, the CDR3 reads TGTGCCAGCAGTGAAGCGTATCCGGGACAGACTCCTGAAGCTTTCTTT.

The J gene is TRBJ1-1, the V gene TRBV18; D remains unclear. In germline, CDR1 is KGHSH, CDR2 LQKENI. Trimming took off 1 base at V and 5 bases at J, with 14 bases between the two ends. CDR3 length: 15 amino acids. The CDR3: CASSPLREVRTEAFF. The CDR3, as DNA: TGTGCCAGCTCACCACTGAGGGAAGTGCGGACTGAAGCTTTCTTT.

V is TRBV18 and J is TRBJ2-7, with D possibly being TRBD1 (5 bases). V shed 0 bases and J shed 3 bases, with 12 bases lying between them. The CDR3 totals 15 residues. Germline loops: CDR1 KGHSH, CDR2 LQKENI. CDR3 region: CASSPPGRGNYEQYF. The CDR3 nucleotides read TGTGCCAGCTCACCACCCGGAAGGGGAAACTACGAGCAGTACTTC.

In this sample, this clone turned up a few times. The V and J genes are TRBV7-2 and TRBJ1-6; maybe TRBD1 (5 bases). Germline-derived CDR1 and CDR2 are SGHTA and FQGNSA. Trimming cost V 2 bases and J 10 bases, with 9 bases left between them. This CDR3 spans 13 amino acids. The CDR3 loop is CASSLTGGSPLHF. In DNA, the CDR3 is TGTGCCAGCAGCTTAACAGGCGGATCACCCCTCCACTTT.

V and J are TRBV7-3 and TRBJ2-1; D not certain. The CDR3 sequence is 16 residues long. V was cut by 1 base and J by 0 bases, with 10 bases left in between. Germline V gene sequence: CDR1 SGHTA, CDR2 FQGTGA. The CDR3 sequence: CASSLSLSDSYNEQFF. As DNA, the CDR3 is TGTGCCAGCAGCTTAAGTCTTTCAGACTCCTACAATGAGCAGTTCTTC.

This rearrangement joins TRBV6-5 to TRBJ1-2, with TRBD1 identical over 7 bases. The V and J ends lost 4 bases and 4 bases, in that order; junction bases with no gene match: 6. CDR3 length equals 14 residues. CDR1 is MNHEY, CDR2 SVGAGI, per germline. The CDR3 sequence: CASSSPDRPYGYTF. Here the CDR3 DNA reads TGTGCCAGCAGTTCCCCGGACAGGCCCTATGGCTACACCTTC.

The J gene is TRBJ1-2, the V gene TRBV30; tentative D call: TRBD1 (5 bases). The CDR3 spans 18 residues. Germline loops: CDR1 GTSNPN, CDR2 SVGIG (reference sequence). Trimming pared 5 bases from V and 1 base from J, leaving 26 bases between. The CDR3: CAWYAVGAEHGFNYGYTF. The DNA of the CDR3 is TGTGCCTGGTACGCGGTAGGGGCCGAACATGGATTTAACTATGGCTACACCTTC.

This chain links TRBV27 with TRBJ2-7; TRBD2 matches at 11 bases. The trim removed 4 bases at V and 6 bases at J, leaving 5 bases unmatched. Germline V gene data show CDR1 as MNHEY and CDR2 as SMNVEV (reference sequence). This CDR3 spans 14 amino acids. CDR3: CASSSSSGRVEQYF. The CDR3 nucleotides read TGTGCCAGCAGTTCGAGTAGCGGGAGGGTCGAGCAGTACTTC.

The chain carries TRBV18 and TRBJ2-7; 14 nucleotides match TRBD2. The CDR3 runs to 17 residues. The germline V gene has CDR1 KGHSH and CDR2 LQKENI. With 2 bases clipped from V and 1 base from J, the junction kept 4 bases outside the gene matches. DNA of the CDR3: TGTGCCAGCTCACCAGGGACTAGCGGGAGTAGTTCCTACGAGCAGTACTTC. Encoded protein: CASSPGTSGSSSYEQYF.

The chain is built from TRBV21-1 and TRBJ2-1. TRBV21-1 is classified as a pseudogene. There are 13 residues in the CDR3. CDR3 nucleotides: TGTGCCAGCAGAACGGGCCCACACAATGAGCAGTTCTTC. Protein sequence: CASRTGPHNEQFF.

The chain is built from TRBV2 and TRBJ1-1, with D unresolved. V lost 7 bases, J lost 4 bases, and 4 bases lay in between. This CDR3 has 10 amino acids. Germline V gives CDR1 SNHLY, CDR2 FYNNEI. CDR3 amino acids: CASITTEAFF. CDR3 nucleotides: TGTGCCAGCATCACCACTGAAGCTTTCTTT.

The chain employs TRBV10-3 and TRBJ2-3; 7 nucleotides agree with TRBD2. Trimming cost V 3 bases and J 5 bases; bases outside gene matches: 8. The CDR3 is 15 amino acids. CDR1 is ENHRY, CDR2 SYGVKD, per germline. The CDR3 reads CAISDPGEGIDTQYF. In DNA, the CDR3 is TGTGCCATCAGTGACCCCGGGGAGGGAATAGATACGCAGTATTTT.

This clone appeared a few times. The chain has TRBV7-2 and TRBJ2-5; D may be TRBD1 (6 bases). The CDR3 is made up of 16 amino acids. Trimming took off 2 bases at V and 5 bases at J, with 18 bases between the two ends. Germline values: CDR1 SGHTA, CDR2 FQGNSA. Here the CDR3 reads CASSLFWGPEDETQYF. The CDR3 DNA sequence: TGTGCCAGCAGCTTATTCTGGGGGCCTGAAGATGAGACCCAGTACTTC. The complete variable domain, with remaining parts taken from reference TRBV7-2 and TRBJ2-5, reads GAGVSQSPSNKVTEKGKDVELRCDPISGHTALYWYRQSLGQGLEFLIYFQGNSAPDKSGLPSDRFSAERTGGSVSTLTIQRTQQEDSAVYLCASSLFWGPEDETQYFGPGTRLLVL.

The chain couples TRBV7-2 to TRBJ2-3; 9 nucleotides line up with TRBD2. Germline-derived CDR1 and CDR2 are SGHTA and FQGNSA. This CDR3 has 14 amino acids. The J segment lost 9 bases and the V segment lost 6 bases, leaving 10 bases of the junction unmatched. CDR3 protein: CASSLSGSGRTQYF. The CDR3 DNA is TGTGCCAGCAGTTTGAGCGGTAGCGGGAGAACGCAGTATTTT.

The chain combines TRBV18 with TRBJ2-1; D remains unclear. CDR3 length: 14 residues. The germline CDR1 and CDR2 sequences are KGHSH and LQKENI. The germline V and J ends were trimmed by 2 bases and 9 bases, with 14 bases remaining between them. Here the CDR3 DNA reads TGTGCCAGCTCACCATTATCCCAAATCGGTGAGCAGTTCTTC. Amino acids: CASSPLSQIGEQFF.

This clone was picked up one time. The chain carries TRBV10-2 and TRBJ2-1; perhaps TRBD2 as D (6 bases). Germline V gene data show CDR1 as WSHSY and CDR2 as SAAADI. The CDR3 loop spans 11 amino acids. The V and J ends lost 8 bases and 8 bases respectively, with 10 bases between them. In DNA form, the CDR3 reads TGCGCCAGCTTCGGCGGGGATGAGCAGTTCTTC. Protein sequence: CASFGGDEQFF.

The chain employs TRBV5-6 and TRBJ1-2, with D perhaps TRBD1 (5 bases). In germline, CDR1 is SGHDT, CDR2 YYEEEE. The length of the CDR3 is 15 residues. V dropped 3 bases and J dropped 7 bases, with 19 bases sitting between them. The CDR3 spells CASSSPGTASGGYTF. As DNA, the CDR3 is TGTGCCAGCAGCTCGCCCGGGACGGCATCTGGTGGCTACACCTTC.

DNA for the CDR3: TGTGCCAGCTCGCCAAATCTCGGGTCACCCCTCCACTTT. The encoded protein is CASSPNLGSPLHF. The genes are TRBV18 and TRBJ1-6; D gene ambiguous. Trimming shortened V by 6 bases and J by 10 bases, and 13 bases separated the two germline ends. CDR1 is KGHSH and CDR2 is LQKENI in the germline V gene. This CDR3 has 13 amino acids.

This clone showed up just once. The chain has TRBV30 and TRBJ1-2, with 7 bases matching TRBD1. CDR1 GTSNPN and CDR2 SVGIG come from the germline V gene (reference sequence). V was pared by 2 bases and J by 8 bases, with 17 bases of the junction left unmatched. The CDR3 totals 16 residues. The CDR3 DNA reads TGTGCCTGGAGTTGGGGGGGAAACAGGGGAATTTCAGGCTACACCTTC. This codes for CAWSWGGNRGISGYTF. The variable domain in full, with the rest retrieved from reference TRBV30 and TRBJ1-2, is SQTIHQWPATLVQPVGSPLSLECTVEGTSNPNLYWYRQAAGRGLQLLFYSVGIGQISSEVPQNLSASRPQDRQFILSSKKLLLSDSGFYLCAWSWGGNRGISGYTFGSGTRLTVV.

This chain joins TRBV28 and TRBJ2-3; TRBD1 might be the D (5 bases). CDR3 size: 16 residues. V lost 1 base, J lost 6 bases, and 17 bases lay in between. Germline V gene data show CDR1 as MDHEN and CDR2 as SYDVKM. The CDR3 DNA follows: TGTGCCAGCAGTTTATCTCGACTTGGTAAGGGGGATACGCAGTATTTT. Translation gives CASSLSRLGKGDTQYF.

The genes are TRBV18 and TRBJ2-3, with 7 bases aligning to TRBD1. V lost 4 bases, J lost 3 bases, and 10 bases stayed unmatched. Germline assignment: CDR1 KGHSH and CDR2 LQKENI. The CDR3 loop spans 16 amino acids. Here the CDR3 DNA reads TGTGCCAGCTCACTCATGAAAGGGGGCCAAACAGATACGCAGTATTTT. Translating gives CASSLMKGGQTDTQYF.

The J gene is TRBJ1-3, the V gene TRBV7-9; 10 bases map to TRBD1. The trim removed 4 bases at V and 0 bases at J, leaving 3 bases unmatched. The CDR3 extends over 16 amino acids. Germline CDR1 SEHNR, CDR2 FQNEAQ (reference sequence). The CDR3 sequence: CASSYRTGGSGNTIYF. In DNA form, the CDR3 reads TGTGCCAGCAGCTACCGGACAGGGGGCTCTGGAAACACCATATATTTT.

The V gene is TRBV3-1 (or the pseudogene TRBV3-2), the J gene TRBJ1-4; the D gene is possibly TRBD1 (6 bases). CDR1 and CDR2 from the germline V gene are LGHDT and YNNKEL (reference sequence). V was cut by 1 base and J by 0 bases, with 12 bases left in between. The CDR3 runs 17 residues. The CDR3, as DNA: TGTGCCAGCAGCCAAGTGGTAGGGGGAGCAACTAATGAAAAACTGTTTTTT. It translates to CASSQVVGGATNEKLFF.

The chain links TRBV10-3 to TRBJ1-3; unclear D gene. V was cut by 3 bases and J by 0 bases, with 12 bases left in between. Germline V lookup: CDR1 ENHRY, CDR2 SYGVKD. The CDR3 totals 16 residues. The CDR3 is CAISDPTYSSGNTIYF. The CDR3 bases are TGTGCCATCAGTGACCCCACCTACTCCTCTGGAAACACCATATATTTT.

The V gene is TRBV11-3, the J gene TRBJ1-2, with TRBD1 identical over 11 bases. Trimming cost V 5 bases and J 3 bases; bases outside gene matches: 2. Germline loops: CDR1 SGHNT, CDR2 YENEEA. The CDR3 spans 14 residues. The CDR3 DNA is TGTGCCAGCAGCGCGGGACAGGGGGACTATGGCTACACCTTC. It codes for CASSAGQGDYGYTF.

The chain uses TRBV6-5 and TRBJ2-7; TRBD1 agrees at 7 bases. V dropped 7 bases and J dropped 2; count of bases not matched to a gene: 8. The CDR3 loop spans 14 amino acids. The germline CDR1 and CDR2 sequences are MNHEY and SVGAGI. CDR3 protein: CASIKGTATYEQYF. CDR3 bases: TGTGCCAGCATCAAAGGGACAGCCACCTACGAGCAGTACTTC.